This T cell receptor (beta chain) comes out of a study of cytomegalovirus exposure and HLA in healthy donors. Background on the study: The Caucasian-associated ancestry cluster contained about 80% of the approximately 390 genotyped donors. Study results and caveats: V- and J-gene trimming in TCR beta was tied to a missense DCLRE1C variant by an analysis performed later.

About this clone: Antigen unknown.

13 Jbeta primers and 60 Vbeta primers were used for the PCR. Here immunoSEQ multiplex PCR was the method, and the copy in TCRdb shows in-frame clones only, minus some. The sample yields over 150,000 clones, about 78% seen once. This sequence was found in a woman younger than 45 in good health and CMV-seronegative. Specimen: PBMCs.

This CDR3 reads CASSWTLMNTDTQYF. The CDR3 DNA is TGTGCCAGCAGTTGGACTCTTATGAACACAGATACGCAGTATTTT. The chain links TRBV5-4 to TRBJ2-3, with D possibly matching TRBD2 (5 bases). The V and J ends lost 5 bases and 2 bases respectively, with 15 bases between them. The CDR3 runs 15 residues. The V gene's germline CDR1 is SGHNT and CDR2 YYREEE (reference sequence).